These 32 T cell receptor beta chains came from one sample sequenced in a study of blood T cell repertoires in COVID-19. Assay used: immunoSEQ multiplex PCR; TCRdb lists only in-frame clones, some missing. The sample yields more than 400,000 clones, around 85% seen once. Source material: peripheral blood. These receptors were taken from a human donor in a cohort sampled during active COVID-19.

The chain links TRBV9 to TRBJ2-7; no definite D call. This CDR3 spans 18 amino acids. Germline CDR1 SGDLS, CDR2 YYNGEE. V was shortened by 0 bases and J by 0 bases, with 19 bases between the two germline ends. The CDR3 is CASSVESSGLLISYEQYF. The CDR3 region has the DNA TGTGCCAGCAGCGTAGAGTCGAGTGGGCTGCTAATCTCCTACGAGCAGTACTTC.

The genes are TRBV18 and TRBJ1-2, with 10 nucleotides matching TRBD1. The CDR3 has 16 amino acids. Germline values: CDR1 KGHSH, CDR2 LQKENI. V was clipped by 6 bases and J by 5 bases; unmatched bases: 12. CDR3 loop: CASSLTGTGDLYGYTF. The CDR3 DNA is TGTGCCAGCTCCCTAACCGGGACAGGGGACCTTTATGGCTACACCTTC.

The chain combines TRBV15 with TRBJ1-1, with TRBD1 identical over 7 bases. With 3 bases clipped from V and 5 bases from J, the junction kept 12 bases outside the gene matches. Per the germline V gene, CDR1 is LNHNV and CDR2 is YYDKDF (reference sequence). The CDR3 consists of 16 residues. The CDR3 is CATSSHQGGRRTEAFF. The CDR3 DNA sequence: TGTGCCACCAGCAGTCACCAGGGGGGTCGGCGGACTGAAGCTTTCTTT. The full variable domain, its missing parts supplied by reference TRBV15 and TRBJ1-1, is DAMVIQNPRYQVTQFGKPVTLSCSQTLNHNVMYWYQQKSSQAPKLLFHYYDKDFNNEADTPDNFQSRRPNTSFCFLDIRSPGLGDTAMYLCATSSHQGGRRTEAFFGQGTRLTVV.

J is TRBJ2-7 and V is TRBV5-1, with D unclear. This CDR3 has 15 residues. The germline gives CDR1 SGHRS, CDR2 YFSETQ. Trimming removed 3 bases from V and 4 bases from J, with 17 bases in between. CDR3 DNA: TGCGCCAGCAGCTCCCAATCTACGATCTCTTACGAGCAGTACTTC. The encoded protein is CASSSQSTISYEQYF.

V usage is TRBV19 and J usage is TRBJ2-1; a weak D match, TRBD2 (5 bases). CDR3 length equals 12 residues. CDR1 is LNHDA, CDR2 SQIVND, per germline (reference sequence). The germline V and J ends were trimmed by 7 bases and 7 bases, with 11 bases remaining between them. The CDR3 DNA is TGTGCCAGTACCAATAGAGGGAATGAGCAGTTCTTC. It specifies CASTNRGNEQFF. The full variable domain, with the rest looked up from reference TRBV19 and TRBJ2-1, is DGGITQSPKYLFRKEGQNVTLSCEQNLNHDAMYWYRQDPGQGLRLIYYSQIVNDFQKGDIAEGYSVSREKKESFPLTVTSAQKNPTAFYLCASTNRGNEQFFGPGTRLTVL.

The V call is TRBV7-3, the J call TRBJ2-5; D might be TRBD2 (5 bases). CDR1 is SGHTA, CDR2 FQGTGA, per germline. Trimming removed 4 bases from V and 5 bases from J, with 11 bases in between. This CDR3 is built from 13 residues. The CDR3 DNA sequence: TGTGCCAGCAGCTCCGAGGGCAGGGAGACCCAGTACTTC. Translated: CASSSEGRETQYF.

This clone has just a few counts. The CDR3 nucleotides read TGTGCCTTACGGACTAGCGGGAGGGTTGAGCAGTTCTTC. As protein: CALRTSGRVEQFF. V gene TRBV30 combines with J gene TRBJ2-1; TRBD2 agrees at 15 bases. Unmatched junction bases numbered 4, after V lost 7 bases and J lost 9 bases. This CDR3 comprises 13 residues. The germline CDR1 and CDR2 sequences are GTSNPN and SVGIG (reference sequence).

The chain is built from TRBV5-1 and TRBJ2-3; 13 bases line up with TRBD2. The CDR3 is 16 residues long. After removal of 1 base from V and 4 bases from J, the junction contained 3 bases not matched to a gene. CDR1 and CDR2 from the germline V gene are SGHRS and YFSETQ. CDR3: CASSLRTSGSADTQYF. CDR3 in DNA: TGCGCCAGCAGCTTGAGGACTAGCGGGAGCGCAGATACGCAGTATTTT. The complete variable domain, with remaining parts taken from reference TRBV5-1 and TRBJ2-3, reads KAGVTQTPRYLIKTRGQQVTLSCSPISGHRSVSWYQQTPGQGLQFLFEYFSETQRNKGNFPGRFSGRQFSNSRSEMNVSTLELGDSALYLCASSLRTSGSADTQYFGPGTRLTVL.

The DNA for the CDR3 is TGTGCCAGTAGTATAGTTAGGGGATATGAGTCCTACGAGCAGTACTTC. Translated, it gives CASSIVRGYESYEQYF. The rearrangement uses TRBV19 and TRBJ2-7; D might be TRBD1 (5 bases). CDR3 length: 16 residues. CDR1 is LNHDA, CDR2 SQIVND, per germline (reference sequence). Trimming shortened V by 1 base and J by 1 base, and 14 bases separated the two germline ends.

The chain employs TRBV6-4 and TRBJ2-2; the D gene is possibly TRBD2 (6 bases). Germline CDR1 MRHNA, CDR2 SNTAGT. This CDR3 has 11 amino acids. Trimming removed 9 bases from V and 6 bases from J, with 8 bases in between. DNA for the CDR3: TGTGCCAGAACTAGCCCCGGGGAGCTGTTTTTT. Its translation: CARTSPGELFF.

On this clone: Since a much larger clone is just one base distant, this may be a read error. The chain has TRBV7-8 and TRBJ2-7; 11 positions agree with TRBD1. This CDR3 spans 16 amino acids. Trimming at V came to 0 bases and at J to 5 bases, leaving 6 bases not matched to a gene. The germline gives CDR1 SGHVS, CDR2 FQNEAQ. The CDR3 nucleotides are TGTGCCAGCAGCTTAGCGCTGGGACAGGGGGTACACGAGCAGTACTTC. Its translation: CASSLALGQGVHEQYF.

The chain joins TRBV24-1 to TRBJ2-1; the match to TRBD2 covers 12 bases. This CDR3 comprises 19 residues. Germline loops: CDR1 KGHDR, CDR2 SFDVKD. Trimming at V came to 3 bases and at J to 6 bases, leaving 14 bases not matched to a gene. In DNA form, the CDR3 reads TGTGCCACCAGTGATCCACCTGGACGGACTAGCGGGAATCTCAATGAGCAGTTCTTC. Its translation: CATSDPPGRTSGNLNEQFF.

The V gene is TRBV19, the J gene TRBJ2-5, with 9 bases matching TRBD2. Germline V gives CDR1 LNHDA, CDR2 SQIVND (reference sequence). J lost 5 bases, V lost 4 bases, and 11 bases had no gene match. This CDR3 spans 16 amino acids. The CDR3 here is CASSTWASGEEETQYF. The CDR3 DNA sequence: TGTGCCAGTAGTACCTGGGCTAGCGGGGAGGAGGAGACCCAGTACTTC. Looking up the rest from reference TRBV19 and TRBJ2-5 gives the full variable domain: DGGITQSPKYLFRKEGQNVTLSCEQNLNHDAMYWYRQDPGQGLRLIYYSQIVNDFQKGDIAEGYSVSREKKESFPLTVTSAQKNPTAFYLCASSTWASGEEETQYFGPGTRLLVL.

This clone was seen more than once but under ten times. V and J are TRBV10-3 and TRBJ2-7; maybe TRBD2 (5 bases). CDR1 and CDR2 from the germline V gene are ENHRY and SYGVKD. There are 15 residues in the CDR3. Between the trimmed V and J ends, which lost 5 bases and 0 bases, there was a span of 14 bases. For the CDR3, the DNA is TGTGCCATCAGTTTTCAGCGGAAGAGCTCCTACGAGCAGTACTTC. Protein sequence: CAISFQRKSSYEQYF.

The chain is built from TRBV6-2 or TRBV6-3 and TRBJ2-5; 7 nucleotides match TRBD2. The length of the CDR3 is 15 residues. Germline CDR1 and CDR2: MNHEY and SVGEGT. Losses at the gene ends were 5 bases for V and 0 bases for J; bases not matched to a gene: 6. The CDR3 DNA reads as TGTGCCAGCAGTCCCGGGGAGGGATACCAAGAGACCCAGTACTTC. It yields the protein CASSPGEGYQETQYF.

The rearrangement joins TRBV6-6 to TRBJ2-7, with TRBD2 matching over 9 bases. After removal of 6 bases from V and 1 base from J, the junction contained 7 bases not matched to a gene. This CDR3 is 15 amino acids long. Germline CDR1 is MNHNY and CDR2 is SVGAGI (reference sequence). This chain's CDR3 is CASRLTSGASYEQYF. CDR3 bases: TGTGCCAGCAGATTGACTAGCGGCGCTTCCTACGAGCAGTACTTC.

J is TRBJ1-1 and V is TRBV29-1; D is undetermined. CDR3 length: 12 residues. V was shortened by 8 bases and J by 1 base, with 11 bases between the two germline ends. Germline loops: CDR1 SQVTM, CDR2 ANQGSEA. For the CDR3, the DNA is TGCAGCATACCCGACTCGAACACTGAAGCTTTCTTT. Amino acid sequence: CSIPDSNTEAFF. The variable domain in full, with the rest retrieved from reference TRBV29-1 and TRBJ1-1, is SAVISQKPSRDICQRGTSLTIQCQVDSQVTMMFWYRQQPGQSLTLIATANQGSEATYESGFVIDKFPISRPNLTFSTLTVSNMSPEDSSIYLCSIPDSNTEAFFGQGTRLTVV.

The chain has TRBV9 and TRBJ2-1; 7 positions agree with TRBD1. CDR3 length equals 15 residues. Germline assignment: CDR1 SGDLS and CDR2 YYNGEE. J was trimmed by 2 bases and V by 4 bases; bases with no gene match: 6. CDR3 loop: CASSPTGNTYNEQFF. CDR3 nucleotide sequence: TGTGCCAGCAGCCCGACAGGGAATACCTACAATGAGCAGTTCTTC.

With regard to this clone: Other DNA sequences in the same sample also yield this CDR3. This chain connects TRBV3-1 (or the pseudogene TRBV3-2) to TRBJ2-1, with TRBD2 matching 11 bases. The V gene's germline CDR1 is LGHDT and CDR2 YNNKEL (reference sequence). Losses at the gene ends were 6 bases for V and 3 bases for J; bases not matched to a gene: 1. The CDR3 extends over 14 amino acids. This chain's CDR3 is CASSLAGGYNEQFF. The DNA for the CDR3 is TGTGCCAGCAGTCTAGCGGGAGGCTACAATGAGCAGTTCTTC.

In this sample, this clone turned up once. This chain connects TRBV18 to TRBJ2-1; unclear D gene. V lost 0 bases to trimming and J lost 0 bases, with 9 bases between them. Germline CDR1 is KGHSH and CDR2 is LQKENI. This CDR3 has 16 amino acids. The CDR3 DNA sequence: TGTGCCAGCTCACCACCGAGCACGAGCTCCTACAATGAGCAGTTCTTC. Residues: CASSPPSTSSYNEQFF.

Only one count was recorded for this clone. CDR3 loop: CATSDLGTGAGNEQFF. The CDR3 region has the DNA TGTGCCACCAGTGATTTGGGGACAGGGGCGGGCAATGAGCAGTTCTTC. J is TRBJ2-1 and V is TRBV24-1, with 10 bases lining up with TRBD1. The CDR3 loop spans 16 amino acids. Germline lookup yields CDR1 KGHDR and CDR2 SFDVKD. V dropped 0 bases and J dropped 6; count of bases not matched to a gene: 4.

The chain joins TRBV2 to TRBJ1-2, with D unresolved. CDR3 length: 15 residues. Germline V lookup: CDR1 SNHLY, CDR2 FYNNEI. V lost 6 bases and J 4 bases, leaving 18 bases between the germline ends. CDR3 nucleotides: TGTGCCAGCAGCCCTGAGATACCCCTCTTCTATGGCTACACCTTC. Translating gives CASSPEIPLFYGYTF.

The CDR3 is CASSLGLTTYNEQFF. The CDR3 nucleotides are TGCGCCAGCAGCTTAGGACTAACCACCTACAATGAGCAGTTCTTC. This rearrangement joins TRBV5-1 to TRBJ2-1; the D gene is possibly TRBD2 (6 bases). The CDR3 is made up of 15 amino acids. V was pared by 2 bases and J by 2 bases, with 11 bases between. Germline V gene lookup returns CDR1 SGHRS and CDR2 YFSETQ. Drawing the rest from reference TRBV5-1 and TRBJ2-1, the complete variable domain is KAGVTQTPRYLIKTRGQQVTLSCSPISGHRSVSWYQQTPGQGLQFLFEYFSETQRNKGNFPGRFSGRQFSNSRSEMNVSTLELGDSALYLCASSLGLTTYNEQFFGPGTRLTVL.

The chain has TRBV6-6 and TRBJ2-1; D is perhaps TRBD1 (6 bases). V lost 5 bases and J 8 bases, leaving 19 bases between the germline ends. Germline values: CDR1 MNHNY, CDR2 SVGAGI (reference sequence). CDR3 length: 15 residues. This chain's CDR3 is CASSPGQPIEDEQFF. CDR3 nucleotide sequence: TGTGCCAGCAGTCCGGGACAACCAATTGAGGATGAGCAGTTCTTC.

The table lists this clone with a few counts. The chain uses TRBV28 and TRBJ2-7, with 10 bases that match TRBD2. The CDR3 is made up of 20 amino acids. J lost 4 bases, V lost 2 bases, and 20 bases had no gene match. Germline V gene data show CDR1 as MDHEN and CDR2 as SYDVKM. The CDR3 nucleotides are TGTGCCAGCAGTTTAGTACGGCTCGCTAGCGGGAGAGTTAATCAGTACGAGCAGTACTTC. Translating it yields CASSLVRLASGRVNQYEQYF.

The chain combines TRBV29-1 with TRBJ2-2, with D perhaps TRBD1 (6 bases). V gave up 6 bases and J gave up 5 bases, with 13 bases separating them. Per germline, CDR1 SQVTM and CDR2 ANQGSEA. This CDR3 region has 13 residues. For the CDR3, the DNA is TGCAGCGTCCCCGGGACAATTACCGGGGAGCTGTTTTTT. Protein: CSVPGTITGELFF.

The genes are TRBV23-1 and TRBJ2-3; TRBD1 might be the D (6 bases). TRBV23-1 is reported as an ORF; its role is uncertain. Trimming shortened V by 5 bases and J by 2 bases, and 11 bases separated the two germline ends. This CDR3 is built from 14 residues. CDR3 in amino acids: CASSGTGPTDTQYF. CDR3 nucleotide sequence: TGCGCCAGCAGTGGCACAGGGCCCACAGATACGCAGTATTTT.

This chain connects TRBV4-1 to TRBJ1-1; the D gene is possibly TRBD1 (6 bases). The CDR3 has 16 amino acids. Trimming stripped 4 bases from V and 5 bases from J, with 20 bases between. CDR1 and CDR2 (germline): MGHRA, YSYEKL. As DNA, the CDR3 is TGCGCCAGCAGCCGATCAGGGCAGGGGTTATGGACTGAAGCTTTCTTT. Its protein is CASSRSGQGLWTEAFF.

The chain uses TRBV30 and TRBJ2-7; 13 nucleotides line up with TRBD2. In germline, CDR1 is GTSNPN, CDR2 SVGIG (reference sequence). The V and J ends lost 4 bases and 6 bases, in that order; junction bases with no gene match: 15. CDR3 length: 17 amino acids. DNA of the CDR3: TGTGCCTGGATGATGAAACCGGGACTAGCGGGAAAGGGCGAGCAGTACTTC. Amino acids: CAWMMKPGLAGKGEQYF.

The V call is TRBV5-1, the J call TRBJ2-3; 10 bases agree with TRBD2. Trimming at V came to 0 bases and at J to 3 bases, leaving 7 bases not matched to a gene. The germline V gene has CDR1 SGHRS and CDR2 YFSETQ. This CDR3 has 17 amino acids. CDR3 region: CASSLGRAGGPTDTQYF. The CDR3 coding sequence is TGCGCCAGCAGCTTGGGAAGAGCGGGAGGGCCGACAGATACGCAGTATTTT.

J is TRBJ1-5 and V is TRBV11-2; 7 bases are a match to TRBD1. This CDR3 contains 14 residues. Germline assignment: CDR1 SGHAT and CDR2 FQNNGV. V was clipped by 2 bases and J by 3 bases; unmatched bases: 1. The CDR3 nucleotides are TGTGCCAGCAGCTTAACAGGGGACAATCAGCCCCAGCATTTT. Its translation is CASSLTGDNQPQHF.

The chain recombines TRBV19 with TRBJ1-2; 8 bases align to TRBD1. Germline V lookup: CDR1 LNHDA, CDR2 SQIVND (reference sequence). V shed 3 bases, J shed 4 bases, and the junction held 4 bases outside the gene matches. This CDR3 has 14 amino acids. The CDR3 reads CASSIGQGLYGYTF. The CDR3 DNA reads as TGTGCCAGTAGTATCGGACAGGGACTCTATGGCTACACCTTC. Variable domain in full (rest from reference TRBV19 and TRBJ1-2): DGGITQSPKYLFRKEGQNVTLSCEQNLNHDAMYWYRQDPGQGLRLIYYSQIVNDFQKGDIAEGYSVSREKKESFPLTVTSAQKNPTAFYLCASSIGQGLYGYTFGSGTRLTVV.